Below, 25 T cell receptor beta chains from the same sample are listed, as sequenced in a study of beta chain features in type 1 diabetes. The study, taken as a whole, reports: Shortening that was moderate but significant affected the TCRB CDR3s of Type 1 diabetes patients in all four CD4+ subsets.

These receptors are not linked to any known antigen. Of the isolated RNA, all was reverse transcribed, and so the sequenced material was expressed TCRB transcripts. Measured with immunoSEQ multiplex PCR; TCRdb has only the in-frame clones, and not every one. The sample comprises 150,000 to 200,000 clones, 63% of which are singletons, and roughly 0.089% rests with the top ten. Sequencing was done on a sample of naive CD4+ T cells from blood. Every receptor here comes from a man aged 25 to 40 with type 1 diabetes.

The V gene is TRBV23-1, the J gene TRBJ2-1; D uncertain. TRBV23-1 is treated as an ORF (open reading frame) with a function not yet certain. This CDR3 has 14 residues. Trimming pared 2 bases from V and 7 bases from J, leaving 12 bases between. The CDR3 nucleotides read TGCGCCAGCAGTCAACGTCAGAACGGGAATGAGCAGTTCTTC. As protein: CASSQRQNGNEQFF.

J is TRBJ1-5 and V is TRBV2; unclear D gene. The germline gives CDR1 SNHLY, CDR2 FYNNEI. The V and J ends lost 4 bases and 6 bases respectively, with 10 bases between them. CDR3 length: 13 residues. The CDR3 DNA reads TGTGCCAGCAGTGTATATGTGGGTCAGCCCCAGCATTTT. This codes for CASSVYVGQPQHF.

This chain connects TRBV20-1 to TRBJ2-1, with a possible D match to TRBD2 (5 bases). V lost 7 bases and J 6 bases, leaving 10 bases between the germline ends. CDR1 DFQATT and CDR2 SNEGSKA come from the germline V gene (reference sequence). The CDR3 has 11 residues. The CDR3 loop reads CSVLAPNEQFF. The CDR3 DNA sequence: TGCAGTGTCCTAGCTCCCAATGAGCAGTTCTTC.

This clone was detected only once. V is TRBV18 and J is TRBJ2-3; no clear D gene. CDR3 length: 13 residues. Per germline, CDR1 KGHSH and CDR2 LQKENI. Trimming took 3 bases from V and 2 from J, leaving 6 bases between them. CDR3 sequence reads: CASSPPVTDTQYF. CDR3 coding DNA: TGTGCCAGCTCACCGCCAGTCACAGATACGCAGTATTTT.

Comment on this clone: The identical CDR3 is also encoded by other nucleotide sequences in the sample. The gene calls are TRBV28 and TRBJ2-6; D is undetermined. The CDR3 is 14 amino acids. V lost 2 bases and J 0 bases, leaving 2 bases between the germline ends. The germline V gene encodes CDR1 MDHEN and CDR2 SYDVKM. CDR3 coding DNA: TGTGCCAGCAGTTTACACTCTGGGGCCAACGTCCTGACTTTC. Translation: CASSLHSGANVLTF.

This chain links TRBV30 with TRBJ1-1, with D possibly being TRBD1 (6 bases). Trimming took off 0 bases at V and 3 bases at J, with 23 bases between the two ends. The CDR3 spans 18 residues. Germline loops: CDR1 GTSNPN, CDR2 SVGIG (reference sequence). The CDR3 sequence: CAWSVNIFTGIVDTEAFF. The CDR3 DNA sequence: TGTGCCTGGAGTGTTAACATATTTACAGGGATAGTCGACACTGAAGCTTTCTTT.

The chain is built from TRBV27 and TRBJ2-5; 8 nucleotides line up with TRBD2. CDR3 length: 15 amino acids. Germline loops: CDR1 MNHEY, CDR2 SMNVEV (reference sequence). The J segment lost 3 bases and the V segment lost 6 bases, leaving 9 bases of the junction unmatched. CDR3 residues: CASSGVTAGEETQYF. As DNA, the CDR3 is TGTGCCAGCAGCGGCGTGACAGCGGGGGAAGAGACCCAGTACTTC.

This chain connects TRBV5-1 to TRBJ2-7; D is ambiguous. V shed 6 bases and J shed 7 bases, with 17 bases lying between them. Germline V gene lookup returns CDR1 SGHRS and CDR2 YFSETQ. The CDR3 consists of 13 residues. The CDR3 DNA reads as TGCGCCAGCAACACCGGTGCCCTTGATGAGCAGTACTTC. Translated, it gives CASNTGALDEQYF.

V usage is TRBV9 and J usage is TRBJ1-2; TRBD1 aligns across 9 bases. V lost 4 bases and J lost 3; bases outside the gene matches: 4. Germline values: CDR1 SGDLS, CDR2 YYNGEE. CDR3 length equals 14 residues. The CDR3 here is CASSLWTGDYGYTF. The CDR3 nucleotides read TGTGCCAGCAGCCTATGGACAGGGGACTATGGCTACACCTTC.

V usage is TRBV7-9 and J usage is TRBJ2-1; D perhaps matches TRBD2 (6 bases). The CDR3 is 13 residues long. Germline CDR1 is SEHNR and CDR2 is FQNEAQ (reference sequence). Between the trimmed V and J ends, which lost 0 bases and 12 bases, there was a span of 12 bases. CDR3 bases: TGTGCCAGCAGCTTAGCGGAGGGCAGGACGCAGTTCTTC. Encoded protein: CASSLAEGRTQFF.

The rearrangement joins TRBV29-1 to TRBJ1-1; D is uncertain. CDR1 and CDR2 from the germline V gene are SQVTM and ANQGSEA. Trimming stripped 5 bases from V and 4 bases from J, with 8 bases between. The length of the CDR3 is 11 residues. DNA for the CDR3: TGCAGCGTTTTAGGGCTCACTGAAGCTTTCTTT. This encodes CSVLGLTEAFF.

J is TRBJ1-2 and V is TRBV30; TRBD1 is a possible D gene (5 bases). The length of the CDR3 is 12 residues. Germline CDR1 and CDR2: GTSNPN and SVGIG (reference sequence). The V end lost 4 bases, the J end lost 5 bases, and 11 bases lay between the germline ends. This CDR3 is CAWTATAYGYTF. The DNA for the CDR3 is TGTGCCTGGACAGCGACAGCGTATGGCTACACCTTC. Variable domain in full (rest from reference TRBV30 and TRBJ1-2): SQTIHQWPATLVQPVGSPLSLECTVEGTSNPNLYWYRQAAGRGLQLLFYSVGIGQISSEVPQNLSASRPQDRQFILSSKKLLLSDSGFYLCAWTATAYGYTFGSGTRLTVV.

The CDR3 loop reads CASSYGTGNTDTQYF. In DNA form, the CDR3 reads TGTGCCAGCAGTTATGGGACAGGGAATACAGATACGCAGTATTTT. J is TRBJ2-3 and V is TRBV6-6, with 9 bases that match TRBD1. The V gene end was trimmed by 3 bases and the J gene end by 3 bases; junction bases not matched to a gene: 4. The germline gives CDR1 MNHNY, CDR2 SVGAGI (reference sequence). CDR3 size: 15 residues.

This chain links TRBV9 with TRBJ2-6; D may be TRBD1 (5 bases). The germline CDR1 and CDR2 sequences are SGDLS and YYNGEE. Trimming cost V 0 bases and J 1 base, with 11 bases left between them. This CDR3 has 17 amino acids. The CDR3, as DNA: TGTGCCAGCAGCGTAGTGGCAGGGTCATCTGGGGCCAACGTCCTGACTTTC. Its protein product is CASSVVAGSSGANVLTF.

This clone showed up just a few times. CDR3 residues: CSVEAEPWRATPGDTQYF. The CDR3 DNA follows: TGCAGCGTTGAAGCTGAACCCTGGAGGGCGACGCCTGGAGATACGCAGTATTTT. The J gene is TRBJ2-3, the V gene TRBV29-1, with D possibly matching TRBD2 (6 bases). Germline values: CDR1 SQVTM, CDR2 ANQGSEA. This CDR3 region has 18 residues. V lost 1 base to trimming and J lost 5 bases, with 25 bases between them.

V and J are TRBV4-3 and TRBJ2-3, with no clear D. CDR3 length equals 17 residues. Germline values: CDR1 LGHNA, CDR2 YSLEER. Trimming shortened V by 0 bases and J by 1 base, and 14 bases separated the two germline ends. The CDR3, as DNA: TGCGCCAGCAGCCAAGATTGGGATACGCAGGGCACAGATACGCAGTATTTT. This codes for CASSQDWDTQGTDTQYF.

The gene calls are TRBV25-1 and TRBJ2-7, with D possibly matching TRBD2 (5 bases). CDR1 and CDR2 (germline): MGHDK, SYGVNS. The CDR3 has 13 residues. Between the trimmed V and J ends, which lost 0 bases and 2 bases, there was a span of 5 bases. CDR3 in amino acids: CASSEYGTYEQYF. The CDR3 DNA follows: TGTGCCAGCAGTGAATACGGGACCTACGAGCAGTACTTC.

The V and J genes are TRBV10-3 and TRBJ1-3, with 7 bases lining up with TRBD1. The CDR3 extends over 12 amino acids. V trimming: 8 bases; J trimming: 4 bases; junction bases outside the gene matches: 2. Germline V CDR1 and CDR2: ENHRY, SYGVKD. CDR3: CAIGDSGNTIYF. In DNA, the CDR3 is TGTGCCATCGGGGACAGCGGAAACACCATATATTTT.

The rearrangement joins TRBV7-8 to TRBJ2-3; D is possibly TRBD1 or TRBD2 (5 bases each). Trimming took off 5 bases at V and 3 bases at J, with 15 bases between the two ends. The CDR3 loop spans 15 amino acids. Germline loops: CDR1 SGHVS, CDR2 FQNEAQ. This chain's CDR3 is CASSPRDGGTDTQYF. The CDR3 DNA reads as TGTGCCAGCAGCCCTAGGGACGGTGGGACAGATACGCAGTATTTT.

V gene TRBV2 combines with J gene TRBJ2-3; 7 positions agree with TRBD1. Looked up from germline, CDR1 is SNHLY and CDR2 is FYNNEI. Unmatched junction bases numbered 10, after V lost 4 bases and J lost 3 bases. The CDR3 spans 16 residues. CDR3 sequence: CASSGIRGQRTDTQYF. DNA of the CDR3: TGTGCCAGCAGTGGAATAAGGGGGCAGCGGACAGATACGCAGTATTTT.

Note on this clone: At one end, the junction sequence differs from germline, possibly due to a read error. J is TRBJ2-3 and V is TRBV10-3, with D possibly TRBD1 on 6 matching bases. Germline V gives CDR1 ENHRY, CDR2 SYGVKD. The CDR3 contains 16 residues. The chain's CDR3 is CATSPPGTSSTDTQYF. The CDR3 region has the DNA TGTGCCACCAGTCCACCAGGGACATCGAGCACAGATACGCAGTATTTT.

The V and J genes are TRBV9 and TRBJ2-1; D is perhaps TRBD1 (7 bases). Germline V CDR1 and CDR2: SGDLS, YYNGEE. The CDR3 contains 14 residues. V dropped 1 base and J dropped 9 bases, with 14 bases sitting between them. DNA for the CDR3: TGTGCCAGCAGCGTACGACAGGGAGGAGGTGAGCAGTTCTTC. Protein: CASSVRQGGGEQFF. The variable domain in full, with the rest retrieved from reference TRBV9 and TRBJ2-1, is DSGVTQTPKHLITATGQRVTLRCSPRSGDLSVYWYQQSLDQGLQFLIQYYNGEERAKGNILERFSAQQFPDLHSELNLSSLELGDSALYFCASSVRQGGGEQFFGPGTRLTVL.

The count of this clone is one. The V and J genes are TRBV29-1 and TRBJ2-3; a weak D match, TRBD1 (6 bases). The CDR3 is made up of 12 amino acids. Germline V gene lookup returns CDR1 SQVTM and CDR2 ANQGSEA. V was clipped by 4 bases and J by 4 bases, with 9 bases between them. CDR3 nucleotides: TGCAGCGTTGTAGGGGGTTCAGATACGCAGTATTTT. It codes for CSVVGGSDTQYF.

This chain links TRBV5-1 with TRBJ2-5; TRBD1 matches at 7 bases. This CDR3 is built from 15 residues. The trim removed 4 bases at V and 6 bases at J, leaving 12 bases unmatched. The germline CDR1 and CDR2 sequences are SGHRS and YFSETQ. Written as DNA, the CDR3 is TGCGCCAGCAGCCCCTGGGACAGAACCAAGAAGACCCAGTACTTC. Encoded protein: CASSPWDRTKKTQYF.

This clone was detected only a few times. CDR3 nucleotides: TGTGCCAGCAGCCCTCCCGGGGGAATGCGGGAGACCCAGTACTTC. Protein product: CASSPPGGMRETQYF. V is TRBV5-6 and J is TRBJ2-5, with a possible D match to TRBD2 (6 bases). The CDR3 has 15 residues. Deletions cut 4 bases from V and 5 bases from J, with 18 bases between. Germline V gene sequence: CDR1 SGHDT, CDR2 YYEEEE.